Shown below are 20 T cell receptor beta chains from a single sample sequenced in a study of T cells in Graves' hyperthyroidism and ophthalmopathy. From RNA transcripts, TCR beta CDR3 regions were amplified. The study used the HTBI primer set for a first-round RT-PCR of the TCR CDR3. MiXCR, applied by TCRdb to the multiplex PCR reads, yields one record per CDR3 protein. This table has about 690,000 distinct CDR3 sequences, around 16% appearing once. Sequencing was done on a sample of blood. These receptors all come from a man in his fifties with Graves' hyperthyroidism.

This clonotype has ten or more counts. V is TRBV10-3 and J is TRBJ1-2; 7 bases map to TRBD1. This CDR3 comprises 16 residues. J gave up 2 bases and V 3 bases, and 9 bases lay outside the gene matches. Germline-derived CDR1 and CDR2 are ENHRY and SYGVKD. Written as DNA, the CDR3 is TGTGCCATCAGTGATTCGCGACAGGGAACCAACTATGGCTACACCTTC. Its translation: CAISDSRQGTNYGYTF.

This clonotype has a count of ten or more. The chain combines TRBV3-1 with TRBJ1-1; a possible D gene is TRBD1 (5 bases). Germline values: CDR1 LGHDT, CDR2 YNNKEL (reference sequence). Trimming left V 8 bases short and J 1 base short, with 17 bases between. This CDR3 has 15 amino acids. DNA of the CDR3: TGTGCCAGCCGGGTAGCAGGGAAGGAGAACACTGAAGCTTTCTTT. Translated: CASRVAGKENTEAFF.

The sample holds many counts of this clonotype. J is TRBJ1-4 and V is TRBV10-3; D gene ambiguous. The germline CDR1 and CDR2 sequences are ENHRY and SYGVKD. The CDR3 contains 14 residues. Trimming shortened V by 3 bases and J by 8 bases, and 13 bases separated the two germline ends. This CDR3 reads CAISDPDKAEKLFF. The CDR3, as DNA: TGTGCCATCAGTGATCCCGATAAAGCCGAAAAACTGTTTTTT.

This clonotype was counted many times. The rearrangement links TRBV27 to TRBJ1-1; TRBD1 agrees at 12 bases. The J segment lost 11 bases and the V segment lost 6 bases, leaving 10 bases of the junction unmatched. Looked up from germline, CDR1 is MNHEY and CDR2 is SMNVEV (reference sequence). The CDR3 sequence is 14 residues long. This CDR3 is CASRHGTGGGGAFF. The CDR3 coding sequence is TGTGCCAGCAGACACGGGACAGGGGGCGGTGGGGCTTTCTTT.

This clonotype has ten or more counts. J is TRBJ2-1 and V is TRBV2; 8 nucleotides match TRBD1. The CDR3 contains 14 residues. Germline loops: CDR1 SNHLY, CDR2 FYNNEI. V was clipped by 4 bases and J by 9 bases; unmatched bases: 8. Here the CDR3 reads CASSADRGWGEQFF. CDR3 sequence (DNA): TGTGCCAGCAGTGCAGACAGGGGTTGGGGTGAGCAGTTCTTC.

This clonotype has more than one count but fewer than ten. V gene TRBV5-1 combines with J gene TRBJ1-1; 8 nucleotides match TRBD1. After removal of 4 bases from V and 4 bases from J, the junction contained 9 bases not matched to a gene. Looked up from germline, CDR1 is SGHRS and CDR2 is YFSETQ. This CDR3 is 15 amino acids long. In DNA, the CDR3 is TGCGCCAGCAGCGGAGGACAGGGTCTGGGCACTGAAGCTTTCTTT. It is translated as CASSGGQGLGTEAFF.

Many counts were recorded for this clonotype. This chain connects TRBV24-1 to TRBJ1-4; D uncertain. Trimming took off 2 bases at V and 5 bases at J, with 5 bases between the two ends. This CDR3 has 13 amino acids. Germline CDR1 is KGHDR and CDR2 is SFDVKD. The CDR3 protein is CATSDWANEKLFF. DNA for the CDR3: TGTGCCACCAGTGATTGGGCAAATGAAAAACTGTTTTTT.

This clonotype was counted at least ten times. The rearrangement links TRBV28 to TRBJ2-2, with TRBD2 matching over 9 bases. From germline, CDR1 is MDHEN and CDR2 SYDVKM. Trimming removed 3 bases from V and 4 bases from J; junction bases left unmatched: 3. This CDR3 has 15 residues. The CDR3 DNA is TGTGCCAGCAGTTTCGTAGCGGGAGTCACCGGGGAGCTGTTTTTT. This sequence encodes CASSFVAGVTGELFF.

This clonotype was detected a few times. The CDR3 sequence is CASSQTSGYTDTQYF. In DNA form, the CDR3 reads TGTGCCAGCAGCCAGACTAGCGGCTACACAGATACGCAGTATTTT. This sequence joins TRBV7-3 and TRBJ2-3, with TRBD2 matching over 9 bases. Germline V lookup: CDR1 SGHTA, CDR2 FQGTGA. The length of the CDR3 is 15 residues. With V trimmed by 5 bases and J by 2 bases, 5 bases remained unmatched.

V is TRBV20-1 and J is TRBJ2-2; no clear D. CDR1 is DFQATT, CDR2 SNEGSKA, per germline (reference sequence). The CDR3 spans 16 residues. Trimming cost V 0 bases and J 1 base, with 12 bases left between them. The CDR3 sequence is CSAREAQARNTGELFF. DNA of the CDR3: TGCAGTGCTAGAGAGGCGCAGGCGAGGAACACCGGGGAGCTGTTTTTT.

This clonotype has at least ten counts. The rearrangement links TRBV28 to TRBJ2-2, with 7 bases fitting TRBD2. Germline CDR1 reads MDHEN; CDR2 reads SYDVKM. CDR3 length: 14 residues. V was pared by 6 bases and J by 6 bases, with 7 bases of the junction left unmatched. The CDR3 DNA reads TGTGCCAGCAGCCGGGGAGGGGCGGCCGGGGAGCTGTTTTTT. Residues: CASSRGGAAGELFF.

In its sample, this clonotype was seen a few times. A junction boundary mismatches the germline segment, possibly from a read error. The rearrangement joins TRBV28 to TRBJ2-2, with 7 bases aligning to TRBD1. Germline V gene data show CDR1 as MDHEN and CDR2 as SYDVKM. The CDR3 extends over 11 amino acids. CDR3 in amino acids: CASSSDRDLFF. The CDR3 DNA is TGTGCCAGCAGCTCTGACAGGGACCTGTTTTTT.

The table lists this clonotype with many counts. CDR3 protein: CASSSGQDYNEQFF. Written as DNA, the CDR3 is TGTGCCAGCAGCTCGGGACAGGACTACAATGAGCAGTTCTTC. The genes are TRBV27 and TRBJ2-1; TRBD1 aligns across 8 bases. Germline V gene sequence: CDR1 MNHEY, CDR2 SMNVEV (reference sequence). The V gene end was trimmed by 6 bases and the J gene end by 3 bases; junction bases not matched to a gene: 4. There are 14 residues in the CDR3.

This clonotype was counted many times. The rearrangement joins TRBV7-9 to TRBJ1-1, with a possible D match to TRBD1 (5 bases). This CDR3 has 15 amino acids. The ends were cut back, 1 base at V and 2 bases at J, with 11 bases in the middle. Germline V gene data show CDR1 as SEHNR and CDR2 as FQNEAQ (reference sequence). The CDR3 here is CASSLEGRGNTEAFF. The CDR3 coding sequence is TGTGCCAGCAGCTTAGAAGGGAGGGGAAACACTGAAGCTTTCTTT.

The chain recombines TRBV3-1 with TRBJ2-5; 13 bases are a match to TRBD2. CDR1 and CDR2 (germline): LGHDT, YNNKEL (reference sequence). V lost 10 bases to trimming and J lost 2 bases; unmatched junction nucleotides: 7. There are 15 residues in the CDR3. DNA of the CDR3: TGTGCCACCGGACTAGCGGGAGTAAGGCAAGAGACCCAGTACTTC. Amino acids: CATGLAGVRQETQYF.

The chain has TRBV6-1 and TRBJ2-5, with D uncertain. There are 15 residues in the CDR3. The germline V gene has CDR1 MNHNS and CDR2 SASEGT. Trimming took 5 bases from V and 2 from J, leaving 15 bases between them. CDR3 DNA: TGTGCCAGCAGTCCACGCCGGACGGAGCAAGAGACCCAGTACTTC. Its translation: CASSPRRTEQETQYF.

Many counts were recorded for this clonotype. The rearrangement joins TRBV28 to TRBJ2-2, with a possible D match to TRBD2 (6 bases). There are 14 residues in the CDR3. The germline V gene has CDR1 MDHEN and CDR2 SYDVKM. V was clipped by 6 bases and J by 4 bases, with 12 bases between them. The CDR3 loop reads CASSGDFSTGELFF. The CDR3 DNA is TGTGCCAGCAGCGGGGACTTTTCCACCGGGGAGCTGTTTTTT.

V and J are TRBV5-5 and TRBJ2-1; maybe TRBD2 (6 bases). The CDR3 consists of 16 residues. The ends were cut back, 1 base at V and 0 bases at J, with 11 bases in the middle. In germline, CDR1 is SGHKS, CDR2 YYEKEE (reference sequence). In DNA form, the CDR3 reads TGTGCCAGCAGCTTGCTGGCGGGGAACTCCTACAATGAGCAGTTCTTC. Its translation: CASSLLAGNSYNEQFF.

This clonotype came up a few times. The CDR3 is CSARATGGNQPQHF. DNA for the CDR3: TGCAGTGCTAGAGCCACCGGCGGCAATCAGCCCCAGCATTTT. This chain links TRBV20-1 with TRBJ1-5; no reliable D call. The CDR3 is made up of 14 amino acids. The germline V and J ends were trimmed by 1 base and 2 bases, with 9 bases remaining between them. Looked up from germline, CDR1 is DFQATT and CDR2 is SNEGSKA (reference sequence).

This clonotype came up many times. Compared with germline, one end of the junction differs, possibly owing to a read error. The CDR3 nucleotides are TGTGCCAGCAGCAGATCGGACAGGAACGCTGAAGCTTTCTTT. Translated: CASSRSDRNAEAFF. The rearrangement joins TRBV11-3 to TRBJ1-1; 7 nucleotides match TRBD1. Per germline, CDR1 SGHNT and CDR2 YENEEA. This CDR3 is 14 amino acids long.